The 30 T cell receptor beta chains in this list originate from one sample, sequenced in a study of blood T cells in healthy people across ages. A second 7 to 11 cycle PCR used barcoded and J-beta primers. TCRdb re-called the 5' RACE reads with MiXCR, one entry per CDR3 protein. The sample includes 1.5 million to 2 million distinct CDR3 sequences, around half of them seen just once. The specimen was blood. These receptors originate from a woman aged 40 to 50 in good health.

Only a few counts were recorded for this clonotype. The rearrangement joins TRBV6-2 or TRBV6-3 to TRBJ2-7, with unresolved D. Germline V gene sequence: CDR1 MNHEY, CDR2 SVGEGT. The CDR3 has 13 amino acids. The germline V and J ends were trimmed by 10 bases and 5 bases, with 18 bases remaining between them. CDR3 sequence reads: CAITGVNRDEQYF. CDR3 DNA: TGTGCCATAACTGGGGTGAACCGGGACGAGCAGTACTTC.

The gene calls are TRBV20-1 and TRBJ2-1, with 9 bases identical to TRBD2. CDR3 length: 15 amino acids. Germline loops: CDR1 DFQATT, CDR2 SNEGSKA (reference sequence). V was clipped by 3 bases and J by 8 bases; unmatched bases: 11. CDR3: CSARYWVAGVHEQFF. The CDR3 DNA reads as TGCAGTGCTAGGTATTGGGTAGCGGGAGTCCATGAGCAGTTCTTC.

This clonotype was found once. This rearrangement joins TRBV18 to TRBJ1-1; TRBD1 matches 10 bases. The CDR3 sequence is 15 residues long. The J segment lost 5 bases and the V segment lost 3 bases, leaving 6 bases of the junction unmatched. Germline V gene data show CDR1 as KGHSH and CDR2 as LQKENI. The CDR3 protein is CASSPGQGIRTEAFF. CDR3 bases: TGTGCCAGCTCACCGGGACAGGGGATTCGTACTGAAGCTTTCTTT.

V gene TRBV6-5 combines with J gene TRBJ2-1, with D perhaps matching TRBD2 (5 bases). CDR1 and CDR2 (germline): MNHEY, SVGAGI. This CDR3 contains 13 residues. The V and J ends lost 6 bases and 5 bases respectively, with 11 bases between them. CDR3 nucleotides: TGTGCCAGCAGACTAGGACGGCACAATGAGCAGTTCTTC. Amino acids: CASRLGRHNEQFF.

The rearrangement uses TRBV12-3 or TRBV12-4 and TRBJ2-7, with TRBD2 matching over 15 bases. Trimming took 5 bases from V and 7 from J; bases not matched to a gene: 6. This CDR3 has 15 residues. The CDR3 reads CASSGTSGGYNEQYF. The CDR3 DNA follows: TGTGCCAGCAGTGGGACTAGCGGGGGGTACAATGAGCAGTACTTC.

This clonotype was counted a few times. V is TRBV20-1 and J is TRBJ2-1; D is unclear. Germline-derived CDR1 and CDR2 are DFQATT and SNEGSKA (reference sequence). Trimming removed 0 bases at V and 0 bases at J, with 15 bases between. The CDR3 runs 17 residues. Written as DNA, the CDR3 is TGCAGTGCTAGAGATCCGGCTAGGGCCGGCTCCTACAATGAGCAGTTCTTC. This encodes CSARDPARAGSYNEQFF.

This clonotype appeared once. This CDR3 reads CAGSDSSSGNTIYF. The CDR3 DNA follows: TGTGCCGGGTCCGATTCCAGCTCTGGAAACACCATATATTTT. The chain combines TRBV6-6 with TRBJ1-3, with D unresolved. The germline CDR1 and CDR2 sequences are MNHNY and SVGAGI (reference sequence). The CDR3 extends over 14 amino acids. Trimming cost V 11 bases and J 0 bases, with 14 bases left between them.

For this clonotype: At one end the junction does not follow the germline gene, possibly because of a read error. The chain couples TRBV20-1 to TRBJ2-1, with D perhaps TRBD1 or TRBD2 (5 bases each). Germline loops: CDR1 DFQATT, CDR2 SNEGSKA (reference sequence). The CDR3 is made up of 15 amino acids. The chain's CDR3 is CSAIGGIAAYNEQFF. The CDR3, as DNA: TGCAGCGCTATTGGGGGAATAGCTGCCTACAATGAGCAGTTCTTC.

Regarding this clonotype: One end of the junction fails to match germline, which may point to a read error. The CDR3 sequence: CASSVAQDRPRTF. The CDR3 DNA follows: TGTGCCAGCAGTGTAGCGCAAGACAGACCACGCACCTTC. The V and J genes are TRBV12-3 or TRBV12-4 and TRBJ1-2, with a weak D call TRBD1 (5 bases). The CDR3 contains 13 residues.

This clonotype occurred a few times. This chain links TRBV4-1 with TRBJ2-5, with 10 bases aligning to TRBD2. Germline CDR1 reads MGHRA; CDR2 reads YSYEKL. The V gene end was trimmed by 0 bases and the J gene end by 2 bases; junction bases not matched to a gene: 3. This CDR3 comprises 16 residues. The CDR3 DNA reads as TGCGCCAGCAGCCAAGATGGAGCGGGGGGGCAAGAGACCCAGTACTTC. Protein sequence: CASSQDGAGGQETQYF.

In this sample, this clonotype turned up a few times. The CDR3 reads CASSPRQERGEQYF. In DNA form, the CDR3 reads TGCGCCAGCAGCCCCAGACAGGAAAGGGGCGAGCAGTACTTC. The V gene is TRBV4-1, the J gene TRBJ2-7, with D possibly TRBD1 on 6 matching bases. The V end was cut by 4 bases, the J end by 6 bases, with 16 bases between. This CDR3 is 14 amino acids long. CDR1 is MGHRA and CDR2 is YSYEKL in the germline V gene.

On this clonotype itself: One end of the junction is discordant with germline, which a read error may explain. The V call is TRBV7-9, the J call TRBJ2-7, with TRBD1 as a possible D gene (6 bases). The length of the CDR3 is 15 residues. Germline lookup yields CDR1 SEHNR and CDR2 FQNEAQ (reference sequence). This CDR3 reads CDSSLEGGQAYEQYF. In DNA form, the CDR3 reads TGTGACAGCAGCTTAGAAGGGGGACAAGCCTACGAGCAGTACTTC.

The V call is TRBV20-1, the J call TRBJ2-3, with a tentative D call TRBD1 (5 bases). The CDR3 covers 16 residues. The germline gives CDR1 DFQATT, CDR2 SNEGSKA (reference sequence). Trimming took 0 bases from V and 2 from J, leaving 15 bases between them. The CDR3 DNA reads TGCAGTGCTAGAGATGATTTGGGGCCGCCCACAGATACGCAGTATTTT. It translates to CSARDDLGPPTDTQYF.

Here the CDR3 reads CATSPETFPGKSDEQFF. The CDR3 coding sequence is TGTGCCACCAGCCCAGAGACGTTTCCCGGGAAGAGCGATGAGCAGTTCTTC. The J gene is TRBJ2-1, the V gene TRBV24-1, with D possibly being TRBD2 (5 bases). The CDR3 contains 17 residues. Trimming cost V 7 bases and J 8 bases, with 26 bases left between them. Germline assignment: CDR1 KGHDR and CDR2 SFDVKD.

The CDR3 sequence: CASSYGPRGTGELFF. In DNA form, the CDR3 reads TGTGCCAGCAGTTACGGTCCAAGAGGTACCGGGGAGCTGTTTTTT. The chain employs TRBV6-2 or TRBV6-3 and TRBJ2-2; no clear D. The V gene lost 2 bases and the J gene lost 5 bases, with 12 bases spanning the gap. The CDR3 totals 15 residues. From germline, CDR1 is MNHEY and CDR2 SVGEGT.

The J gene is TRBJ1-4, the V gene TRBV6-5; perhaps TRBD1 as D (6 bases). The CDR3 sequence is 16 residues long. With 0 bases removed from V and 8 bases from J, the gap between germline ends came to 16 bases. Germline CDR1 reads MNHEY; CDR2 reads SVGAGI. CDR3 protein: CASSYSRQDGEEKLFF. CDR3 sequence (DNA): TGTGCCAGCAGTTACTCTCGACAGGATGGCGAAGAAAAACTGTTTTTT.

CDR3 bases: TGTGCCAGCACTCGGACAGGGATCGTCTACACCTTC. Translation: CASTRTGIVYTF. The chain recombines TRBV6-1 with TRBJ1-2; TRBD1 aligns across 8 bases. The CDR3 covers 12 residues. The trim removed 7 bases at V and 10 bases at J, leaving 8 bases unmatched. The germline CDR1 and CDR2 sequences are MNHNS and SASEGT.

This clonotype showed up just a few times. The chain is built from TRBV29-1 and TRBJ1-2; D might be TRBD1 (5 bases). Trimming stripped 6 bases from V and 0 bases from J, with 14 bases between. This CDR3 comprises 14 residues. CDR1 is SQVTM, CDR2 ANQGSEA, per germline. CDR3 nucleotides: TGCAGCGTCGCCGGGACCCCAGCTAACTATGGCTACACCTTC. Translation: CSVAGTPANYGYTF.

The table lists this clonotype with a few counts. The gene calls are TRBV4-3 and TRBJ1-2; D gene unclear. The CDR3 consists of 16 residues. V lost 0 bases and J lost 4, with 15 bases in between. Germline lookup yields CDR1 LGHNA and CDR2 YSLEER. CDR3 residues: CASSQDAGFGRYGYTF. CDR3 nucleotide sequence: TGCGCCAGCAGCCAAGATGCGGGGTTTGGCCGCTATGGCTACACCTTC.

The CDR3 sequence is CASSSVGDSYNEQFF. CDR3 DNA: TGCGCCAGCAGCTCCGTTGGGGATTCCTACAATGAGCAGTTCTTC. V usage is TRBV5-1 and J usage is TRBJ2-1; D not certain. CDR3 length: 15 amino acids. CDR1 is SGHRS, CDR2 YFSETQ, per germline. Trimming removed 3 bases at V and 1 base at J, with 11 bases between.

The rearrangement uses TRBV2 and TRBJ1-1; no firm D call. The V gene lost 1 base and the J gene lost 3 bases, with 6 bases spanning the gap. Germline loops: CDR1 SNHLY, CDR2 FYNNEI. This CDR3 spans 13 amino acids. CDR3 in DNA: TGTGCCAGCAGTGAAGGCGGATACACTGAAGCTTTCTTT. This gives the protein CASSEGGYTEAFF.

The gene calls are TRBV5-1 and TRBJ2-7; 9 bases are shared with TRBD1. The CDR3 covers 11 residues. The germline V gene encodes CDR1 SGHRS and CDR2 YFSETQ. The V gene end was trimmed by 4 bases and the J gene end by 12 bases; junction bases not matched to a gene: 5. The CDR3: CASSPGQGGYF. In DNA form, the CDR3 reads TGCGCCAGCAGCCCGGGACAGGGTGGGTACTTC. Filled out from reference TRBV5-1 and TRBJ2-7, the complete variable domain reads KAGVTQTPRYLIKTRGQQVTLSCSPISGHRSVSWYQQTPGQGLQFLFEYFSETQRNKGNFPGRFSGRQFSNSRSEMNVSTLELGDSALYLCASSPGQGGYFGPGTRLTVT.

The J gene is TRBJ2-5, the V gene TRBV20-1; the match to TRBD2 covers 9 bases. Germline V gene sequence: CDR1 DFQATT, CDR2 SNEGSKA (reference sequence). The CDR3 has 15 residues. The V segment lost 3 bases and the J segment 1 base; nucleotides outside the gene matches: 6. CDR3 DNA sequence: TGCAGTGCTAGTGGGCTAGCGGGGCTCCAAGAGACCCAGTACTTC. Protein: CSASGLAGLQETQYF.

The chain employs TRBV20-1 and TRBJ2-3, with D possibly being TRBD1 (5 bases). Germline values: CDR1 DFQATT, CDR2 SNEGSKA (reference sequence). CDR3 size: 13 residues. The ends were cut back, 4 bases at V and 4 bases at J, with 12 bases in the middle. The CDR3 is CSATPRVSDTQYF. The CDR3 region has the DNA TGCAGTGCTACACCCAGGGTCTCAGATACGCAGTATTTT.

The chain couples TRBV2 to TRBJ2-3, with D tentatively TRBD1 (6 bases). V lost 6 bases, J lost 4 bases, and 14 bases lay in between. Germline CDR1 reads SNHLY; CDR2 reads FYNNEI. The CDR3 length is 14 residues. CDR3 coding DNA: TGTGCCAGCAGGAGACAGGAAGGCTCAGATACGCAGTATTTT. Its translation: CASRRQEGSDTQYF.

The table lists this clonotype with a few counts. The J gene is TRBJ2-7, the V gene TRBV6-2 or TRBV6-3; a weak D match, TRBD1 (6 bases). The germline V gene has CDR1 MNHEY and CDR2 SVGEGT. Trimming pared 6 bases from V and 4 bases from J, leaving 22 bases between. The CDR3 has 16 amino acids. The CDR3 region has the DNA TGTGCCAGCAGCCCTAGAAGGACAGATTTGAGTTACGAGCAGTACTTC. Translated, it gives CASSPRRTDLSYEQYF.

The chain couples TRBV7-8 to TRBJ2-7; D not resolved. The CDR3 is made up of 13 amino acids. The V gene's germline CDR1 is SGHVS and CDR2 FQNEAQ. With 3 bases removed from V and 2 bases from J, the gap between germline ends came to 8 bases. The CDR3 spells CASSFRRTYEQYF. CDR3 bases: TGTGCCAGCAGCTTCCGGAGAACCTACGAGCAGTACTTC.

The V gene is TRBV14, the J gene TRBJ2-3; D not certain. V was shortened by 4 bases and J by 5 bases, with 10 bases between the two germline ends. The CDR3 length is 13 residues. CDR1 is SGHDN, CDR2 FVKESK, per germline. The CDR3 DNA sequence: TGTGCCAGCAGCCGCCTAGGGAAAGATACGCAGTATTTT. This encodes CASSRLGKDTQYF.

Points on this clonotype: At one end the junction does not follow the germline gene, possibly because of a read error. The V call is TRBV7-7, the J call TRBJ2-5; D is uncertain. The CDR3 is made up of 14 amino acids. The V gene's germline CDR1 is SSHAT and CDR2 FNYEAQ (reference sequence). This CDR3 is CASSPWAPQETQYF. The CDR3 DNA reads as TGTGCTAGCAGCCCTTGGGCACCTCAAGAGACCCAGTACTTC. The entire variable domain, with the rest obtained from reference TRBV7-7 and TRBJ2-5, is as follows: GAGVSQSPRYKVTKRGQDVTLRCDPISSHATLYWYQQALGQGPEFLTYFNYEAQPDKSGLPSDRFSAERPEGSISTLTIQRTEQRDSAMYRCASSPWAPQETQYFGPGTRLLVL.

This clonotype was seen a handful of times. J is TRBJ2-7 and V is TRBV6-1, with D maybe TRBD1 (5 bases). Trimming shortened V by 3 bases and J by 2 bases, and 11 bases separated the two germline ends. The V gene's germline CDR1 is MNHNS and CDR2 SASEGT. This CDR3 is built from 14 residues. In DNA, the CDR3 is TGTGCCAGCAGTGATATTCTAGGGGCCTACGAGCAGTACTTC. Protein sequence: CASSDILGAYEQYF.